The 2 T cell receptor beta chains below all came from one sample that was sequenced in a study of early T cells in non-severe SARS-CoV-2 infection. Via MiXCR, TCRdb re-called the 5' RACE reads, giving one row per CDR3 protein. This table has fewer than 35,000 distinct CDR3 sequences, under 6% appearing once. Material: whole blood. The receptors were sampled from an adult who was a healthcare worker with PCR-confirmed SARS-CoV-2 infection or an uninfected control (not recorded which).

This clonotype has at least ten counts. This sequence joins TRBV11-2 and TRBJ2-7; TRBD1 matches 11 bases. Germline-derived CDR1 and CDR2 are SGHAT and FQNNGV. V shed 4 bases and J 0 bases; nucleotides not matched to a gene: 8. This CDR3 has 17 amino acids. The CDR3 spells CASSSSGTGGLSYEQYF. The CDR3 coding sequence is TGTGCCAGCAGCTCCTCCGGGACAGGGGGTCTCTCCTACGAGCAGTACTTC.

The chain carries TRBV5-4 and TRBJ2-1; D is undetermined. CDR3 length: 15 amino acids. Trimming removed 0 bases at V and 0 bases at J, with 7 bases between. CDR1 is SGHNT and CDR2 is YYREEE in the germline V gene (reference sequence). Written as DNA, the CDR3 is TGTGCCAGCAGCTTGGACGGAAGCTCCTACAATGAGCAGTTCTTC. This gives the protein CASSLDGSSYNEQFF.